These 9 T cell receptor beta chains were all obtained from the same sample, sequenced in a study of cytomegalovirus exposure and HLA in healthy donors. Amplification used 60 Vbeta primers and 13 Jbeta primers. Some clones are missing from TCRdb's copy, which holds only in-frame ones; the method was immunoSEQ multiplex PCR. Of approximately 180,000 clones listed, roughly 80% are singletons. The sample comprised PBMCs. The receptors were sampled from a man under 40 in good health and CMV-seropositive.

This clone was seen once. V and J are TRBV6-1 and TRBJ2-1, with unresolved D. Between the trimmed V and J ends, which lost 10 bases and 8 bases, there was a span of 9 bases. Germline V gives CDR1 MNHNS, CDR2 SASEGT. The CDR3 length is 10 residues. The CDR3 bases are TGTGCCACCGATAGTTATGAGCAGTTCTTC. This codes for CATDSYEQFF.

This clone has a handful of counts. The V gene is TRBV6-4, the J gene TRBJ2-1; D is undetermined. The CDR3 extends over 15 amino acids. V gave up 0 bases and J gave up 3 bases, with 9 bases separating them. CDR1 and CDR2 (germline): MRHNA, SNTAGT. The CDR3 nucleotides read TGTGCCAGCAGTGACTCGTTTTCAGACTACAATGAGCAGTTCTTC. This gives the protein CASSDSFSDYNEQFF.

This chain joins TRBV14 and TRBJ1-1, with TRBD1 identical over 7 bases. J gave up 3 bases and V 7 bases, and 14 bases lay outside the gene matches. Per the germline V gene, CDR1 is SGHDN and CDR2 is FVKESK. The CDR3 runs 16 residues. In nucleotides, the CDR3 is TGTGCCAGCAAAGGGGGAGCCGGAGGGGGCCACACTGAAGCTTTCTTT. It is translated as CASKGGAGGGHTEAFF.

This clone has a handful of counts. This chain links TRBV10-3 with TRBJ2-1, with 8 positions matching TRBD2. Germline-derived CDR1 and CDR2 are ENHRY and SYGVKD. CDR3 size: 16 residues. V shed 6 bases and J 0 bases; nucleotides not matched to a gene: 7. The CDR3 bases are TGTGCCATCAGCCAAAGCGGGGGAAGCTCCTACAATGAGCAGTTCTTC. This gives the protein CAISQSGGSSYNEQFF.

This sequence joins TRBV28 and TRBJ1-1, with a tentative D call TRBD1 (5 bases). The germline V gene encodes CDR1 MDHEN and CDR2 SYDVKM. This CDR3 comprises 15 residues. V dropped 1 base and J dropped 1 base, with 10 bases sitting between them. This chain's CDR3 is CASSLSIGGNTEAFF. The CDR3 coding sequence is TGTGCCAGCAGTTTATCTATCGGGGGGAACACTGAAGCTTTCTTT. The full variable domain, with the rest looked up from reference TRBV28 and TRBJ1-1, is DVKVTQSSRYLVKRTGEKVFLECVQDMDHENMFWYRQDPGLGLRLIYFSYDVKMKEKGDIPEGYSVSREKKERFSLILESASTNQTSMYLCASSLSIGGNTEAFFGQGTRLTVV.

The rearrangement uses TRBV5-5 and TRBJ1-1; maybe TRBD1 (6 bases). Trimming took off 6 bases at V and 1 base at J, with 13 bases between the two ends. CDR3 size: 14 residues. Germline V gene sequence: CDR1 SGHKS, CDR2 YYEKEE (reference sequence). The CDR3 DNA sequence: TGTGCCAGCAACCGTGAGACAGGGAACACTGAAGCTTTCTTT. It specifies CASNRETGNTEAFF.

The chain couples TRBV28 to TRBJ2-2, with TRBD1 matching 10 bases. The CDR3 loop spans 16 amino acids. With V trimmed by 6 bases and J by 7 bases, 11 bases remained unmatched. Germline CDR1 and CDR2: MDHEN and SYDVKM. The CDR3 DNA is TGTGCCAGCAGCTACTCCGGGACAGGGGTGGGCGGGGAGCTGTTTTTT. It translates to CASSYSGTGVGGELFF.

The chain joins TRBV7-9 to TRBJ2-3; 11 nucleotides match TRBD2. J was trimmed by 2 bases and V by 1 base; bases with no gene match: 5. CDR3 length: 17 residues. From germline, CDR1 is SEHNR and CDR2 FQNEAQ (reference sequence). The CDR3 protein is CASSLGTSGGLTDTQYF. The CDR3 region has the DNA TGTGCCAGCAGCTTAGGCACTAGCGGGGGACTCACAGATACGCAGTATTTT.

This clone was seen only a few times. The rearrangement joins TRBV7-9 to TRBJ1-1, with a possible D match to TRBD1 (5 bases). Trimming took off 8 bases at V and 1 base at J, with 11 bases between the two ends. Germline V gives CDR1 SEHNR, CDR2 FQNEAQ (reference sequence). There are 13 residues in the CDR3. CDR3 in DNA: TGTGCCAGCCACGGGGGGGGGAACACTGAAGCTTTCTTT. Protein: CASHGGGNTEAFF.